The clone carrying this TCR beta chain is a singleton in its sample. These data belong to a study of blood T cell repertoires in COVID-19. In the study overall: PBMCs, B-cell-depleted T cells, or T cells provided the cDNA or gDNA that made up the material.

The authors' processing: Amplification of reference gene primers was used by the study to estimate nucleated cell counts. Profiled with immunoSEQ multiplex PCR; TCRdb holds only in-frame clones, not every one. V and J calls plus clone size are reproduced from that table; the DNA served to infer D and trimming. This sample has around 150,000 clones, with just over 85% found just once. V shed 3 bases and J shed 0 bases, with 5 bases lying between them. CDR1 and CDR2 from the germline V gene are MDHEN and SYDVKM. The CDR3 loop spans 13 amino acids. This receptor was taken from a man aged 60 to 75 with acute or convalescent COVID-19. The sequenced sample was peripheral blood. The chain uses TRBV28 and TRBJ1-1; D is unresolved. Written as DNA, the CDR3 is TGTGCCAGCAGTTTTGGGCTGAACACTGAAGCTTTCTTT. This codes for CASSFGLNTEAFF.